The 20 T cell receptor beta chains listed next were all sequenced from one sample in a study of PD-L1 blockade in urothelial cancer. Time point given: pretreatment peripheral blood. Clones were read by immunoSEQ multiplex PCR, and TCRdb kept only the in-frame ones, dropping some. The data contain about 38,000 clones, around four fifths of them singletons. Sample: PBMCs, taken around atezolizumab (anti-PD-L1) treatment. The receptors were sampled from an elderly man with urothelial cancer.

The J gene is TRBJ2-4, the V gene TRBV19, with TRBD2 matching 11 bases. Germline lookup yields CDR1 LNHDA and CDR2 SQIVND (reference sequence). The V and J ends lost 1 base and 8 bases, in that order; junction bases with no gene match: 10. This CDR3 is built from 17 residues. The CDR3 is CASSIGTSGSLGDIQYF. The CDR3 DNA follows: TGTGCCAGTAGTATAGGAACTAGCGGGAGTCTGGGGGACATTCAGTACTTC. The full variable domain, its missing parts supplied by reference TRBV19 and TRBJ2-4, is DGGITQSPKYLFRKEGQNVTLSCEQNLNHDAMYWYRQDPGQGLRLIYYSQIVNDFQKGDIAEGYSVSREKKESFPLTVTSAQKNPTAFYLCASSIGTSGSLGDIQYFGAGTRLSVL.

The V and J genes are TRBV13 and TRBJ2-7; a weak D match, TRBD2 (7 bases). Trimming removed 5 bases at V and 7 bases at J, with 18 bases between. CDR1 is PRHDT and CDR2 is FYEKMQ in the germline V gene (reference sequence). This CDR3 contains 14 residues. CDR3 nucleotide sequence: TGTGCCAGCAGCCCGAGGGGGGGGGCATTTGAGCAGTACTTC. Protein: CASSPRGGAFEQYF.

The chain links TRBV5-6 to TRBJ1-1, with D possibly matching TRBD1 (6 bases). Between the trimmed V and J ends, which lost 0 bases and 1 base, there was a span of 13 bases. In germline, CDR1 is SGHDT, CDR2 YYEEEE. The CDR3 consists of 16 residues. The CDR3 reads CASSLVGQGTNTEAFF. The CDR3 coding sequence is TGTGCCAGCAGCTTGGTAGGGCAGGGGACGAACACTGAAGCTTTCTTT.

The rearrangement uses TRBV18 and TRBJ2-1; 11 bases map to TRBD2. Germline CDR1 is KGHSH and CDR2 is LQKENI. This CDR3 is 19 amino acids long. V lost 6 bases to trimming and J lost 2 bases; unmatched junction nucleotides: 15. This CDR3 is CASSHGGIAGGSPYNEQFF. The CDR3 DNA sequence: TGTGCCAGCTCCCACGGGGGAATAGCGGGAGGGTCGCCCTACAATGAGCAGTTCTTC.

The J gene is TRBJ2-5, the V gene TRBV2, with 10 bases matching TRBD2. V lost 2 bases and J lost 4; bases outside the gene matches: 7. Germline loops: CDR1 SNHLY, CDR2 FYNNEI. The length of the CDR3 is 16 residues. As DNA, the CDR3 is TGTGCCAGCAGTGAATGGAGCGGGAGGGCCCCAGAGACCCAGTACTTC. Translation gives CASSEWSGRAPETQYF.

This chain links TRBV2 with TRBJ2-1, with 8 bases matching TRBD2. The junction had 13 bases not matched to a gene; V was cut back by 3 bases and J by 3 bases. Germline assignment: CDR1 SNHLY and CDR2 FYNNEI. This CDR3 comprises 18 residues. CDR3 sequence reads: CASSETSAKPPYYNEQFF. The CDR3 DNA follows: TGTGCCAGCAGTGAGACTAGCGCCAAACCCCCCTACTACAATGAGCAGTTCTTC.

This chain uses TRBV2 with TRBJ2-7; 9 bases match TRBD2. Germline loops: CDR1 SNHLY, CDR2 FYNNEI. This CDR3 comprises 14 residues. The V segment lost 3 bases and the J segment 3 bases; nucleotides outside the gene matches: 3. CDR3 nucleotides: TGTGCCAGCAGTGACCTAGCGGGGCACTACGAGCAGTACTTC. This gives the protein CASSDLAGHYEQYF.

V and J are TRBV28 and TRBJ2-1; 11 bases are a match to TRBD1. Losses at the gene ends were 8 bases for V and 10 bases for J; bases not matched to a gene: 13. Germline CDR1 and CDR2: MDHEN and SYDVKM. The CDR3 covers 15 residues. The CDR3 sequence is CASAGLGQGAKEQFF. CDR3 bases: TGTGCCAGCGCTGGGCTCGGACAGGGGGCAAAGGAGCAGTTCTTC.

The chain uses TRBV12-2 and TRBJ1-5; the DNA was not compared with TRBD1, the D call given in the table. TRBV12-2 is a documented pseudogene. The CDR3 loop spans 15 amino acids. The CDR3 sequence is CASRLTGNSNQPQHF. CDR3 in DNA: TGTGCAAGTCGCCTAACAGGGAATAGCAATCAGCCCCAGCATTTT.

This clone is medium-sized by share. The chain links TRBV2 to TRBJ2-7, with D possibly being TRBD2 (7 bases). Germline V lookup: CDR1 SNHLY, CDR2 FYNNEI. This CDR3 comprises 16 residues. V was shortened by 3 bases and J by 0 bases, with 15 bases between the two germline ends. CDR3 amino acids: CASSEGGAGNSYEQYF. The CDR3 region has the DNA TGTGCCAGCAGTGAGGGGGGGGCGGGCAACTCCTACGAGCAGTACTTC.

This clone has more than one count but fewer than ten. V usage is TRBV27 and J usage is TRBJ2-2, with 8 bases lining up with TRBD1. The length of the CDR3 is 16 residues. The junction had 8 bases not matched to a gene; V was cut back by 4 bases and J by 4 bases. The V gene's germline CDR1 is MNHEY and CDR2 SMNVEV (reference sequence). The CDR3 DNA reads TGTGCCAGCAGTTCTCAACCGGACAGGGTCACCGGGGAGCTGTTTTTT. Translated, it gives CASSSQPDRVTGELFF.

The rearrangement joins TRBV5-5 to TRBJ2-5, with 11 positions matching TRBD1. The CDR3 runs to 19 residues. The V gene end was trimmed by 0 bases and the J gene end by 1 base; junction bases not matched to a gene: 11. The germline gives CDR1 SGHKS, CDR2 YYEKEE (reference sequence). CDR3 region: CASSLVRLSGTGGQETQYF. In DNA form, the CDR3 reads TGTGCCAGCAGCTTGGTAAGGTTATCCGGGACAGGGGGCCAAGAGACCCAGTACTTC.

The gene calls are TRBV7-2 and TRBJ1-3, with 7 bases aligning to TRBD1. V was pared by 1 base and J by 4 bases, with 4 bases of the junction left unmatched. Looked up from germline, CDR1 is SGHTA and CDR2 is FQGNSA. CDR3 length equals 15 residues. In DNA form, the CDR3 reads TGTGCCAGCAGCTTAGACAGGGGTTGGGGAAACACCATATATTTT. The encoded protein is CASSLDRGWGNTIYF.

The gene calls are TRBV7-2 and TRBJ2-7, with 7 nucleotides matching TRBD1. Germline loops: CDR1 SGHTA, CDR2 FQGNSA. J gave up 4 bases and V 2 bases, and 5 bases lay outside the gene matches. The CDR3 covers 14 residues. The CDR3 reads CASSLTGQRYEQYF. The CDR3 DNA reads TGTGCCAGCAGCTTAACGGGACAGAGATACGAGCAGTACTTC.

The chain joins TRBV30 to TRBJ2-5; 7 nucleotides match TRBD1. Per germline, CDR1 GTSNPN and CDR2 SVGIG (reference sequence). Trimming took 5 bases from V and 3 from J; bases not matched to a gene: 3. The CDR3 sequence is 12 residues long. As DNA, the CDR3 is TGTGCCTGGGGGGGACAGAAAGAGACCCAGTACTTC. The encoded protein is CAWGGQKETQYF.

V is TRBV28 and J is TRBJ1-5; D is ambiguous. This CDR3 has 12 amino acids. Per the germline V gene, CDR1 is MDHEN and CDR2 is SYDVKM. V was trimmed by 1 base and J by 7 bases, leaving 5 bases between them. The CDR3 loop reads CASSLSGQPQHF. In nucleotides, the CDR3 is TGTGCCAGCAGTTTATCCGGGCAGCCCCAGCATTTT.

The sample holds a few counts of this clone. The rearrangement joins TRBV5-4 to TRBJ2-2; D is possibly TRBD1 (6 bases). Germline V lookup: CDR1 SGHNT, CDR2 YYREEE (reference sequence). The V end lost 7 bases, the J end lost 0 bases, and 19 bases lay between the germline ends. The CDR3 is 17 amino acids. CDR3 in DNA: TGTGCCAGCTCGCCGGACAGTACCTCCGCGAACACCGGGGAGCTGTTTTTT. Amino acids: CASSPDSTSANTGELFF.

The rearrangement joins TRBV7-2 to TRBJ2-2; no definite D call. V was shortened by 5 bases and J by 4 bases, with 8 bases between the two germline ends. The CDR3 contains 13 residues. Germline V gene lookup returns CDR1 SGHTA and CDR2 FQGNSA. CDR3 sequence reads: CASSVRVTGELFF. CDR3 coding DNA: TGTGCCAGCAGCGTTCGGGTCACCGGGGAGCTGTTTTTT.

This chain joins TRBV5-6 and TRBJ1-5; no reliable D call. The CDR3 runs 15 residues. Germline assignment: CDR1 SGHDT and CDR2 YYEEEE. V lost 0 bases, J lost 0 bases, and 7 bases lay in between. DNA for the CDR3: TGTGCCAGCAGCTTGGGAGGGTATAGCAATCAGCCCCAGCATTTT. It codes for CASSLGGYSNQPQHF.

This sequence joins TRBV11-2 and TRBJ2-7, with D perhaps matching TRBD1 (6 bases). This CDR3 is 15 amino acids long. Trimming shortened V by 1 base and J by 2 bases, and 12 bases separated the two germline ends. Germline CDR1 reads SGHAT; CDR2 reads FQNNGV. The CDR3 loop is CASSLGGRGAYEQYF. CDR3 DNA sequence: TGTGCCAGCAGCTTAGGTGGCAGGGGCGCCTACGAGCAGTACTTC.